Listed below are T cell receptor beta chains from one sample, sequenced in a study of Ad26.COV2.S vaccination and SARS-CoV-2 variants. Here immunoSEQ multiplex PCR was the method, and the copy in TCRdb shows in-frame clones only, minus some. Among around 320,000 clones listed, around 83% were seen once. Sequencing was performed on peripheral blood, taken in a trial of Ad26.COV2.S vaccine versus placebo. The receptors were gathered from a person between 18 and 65 years old who received the Ad26.COV2.S COVID-19 vaccine or a placebo. Each CDR3 is given with its conserved first and last residue. D genes are given only for firm matches. Size is stated for part of the rows, as once, few or many counts, or as a class when the clone is expanded.

v_call	j_call	d_call	clone_size	cdr3_aa	cdr3_nt
TRBV2	TRBJ2-7	NA	NA	CASKENRLSYEQYF	TGTGCCAGCAAGGAAAATCGGCTTTCCTACGAGCAGTACTTC
TRBV6-5	TRBJ2-3	NA	NA	CASSYGQRTSTDTQYF	TGTGCCAGCAGTTACGGGCAGCGGACTAGCACAGATACGCAGTATTTT
TRBV5-4	TRBJ1-3	TRBD1	NA	CASGTGAVGSGNTIYF	TGTGCCAGCGGGACAGGCGCTGTGGGCTCTGGAAACACCATATATTTT
TRBV7-2	TRBJ2-5	TRBD2	NA	CASSFGLVRETQYF	TGTGCCAGCAGCTTCGGACTAGTTCGCGAGACCCAGTACTTC
TRBV5-4	TRBJ1-1	TRBD1	NA	CASSLGRTGLNTEAFF	TGTGCCAGCAGCTTGGGTAGGACAGGGTTGAACACTGAAGCTTTCTTT
TRBV3-1/TRBV3-2	TRBJ1-2	TRBD1	NA	CASTLGQGRGGYTF	TGTGCCAGCACCCTGGGACAGGGGAGGGGAGGCTACACCTTC
TRBV13	TRBJ1-6	NA	NA	CASSSRTYNSPLHF	TGTGCCAGCAGCTCCAGAACATATAATTCACCCCTCCACTTT
TRBV6-2/TRBV6-3	TRBJ2-2	NA	NA	CASSFWHSGTGELFF	TGTGCCAGCAGTTTTTGGCACAGCGGAACCGGGGAGCTGTTTTTT
TRBV4-3	TRBJ1-5	NA	NA	CASSQGFNQPQHF	TGCGCCAGCAGCCAAGGGTTCAATCAGCCCCAGCATTTT
TRBV5-1	TRBJ1-1	NA	NA	CASSLEGLNTEAFF	TGCGCCAGCAGCTTGGAGGGGCTGAACACTGAAGCTTTCTTT
TRBV24-1	TRBJ2-1	NA	NA	CATSAASAHNEQFF	TGTGCCACCAGTGCGGCAAGTGCCCATAATGAGCAGTTCTTC
TRBV2	TRBJ2-2	NA	NA	CASSETVLFF	TGTGCCAGCAGCGAAACTGTGCTGTTTTTT
TRBV5-1	TRBJ2-2	NA	NA	CATKTQGGGELFF	TGCGCCACAAAGACGCAGGGAGGCGGGGAGCTGTTTTTT
TRBV6-1	TRBJ2-7	NA	NA	CASSEALRGSEQYF	TGTGCCAGCAGTGAAGCGCTTCGGGGCAGCGAGCAGTACTTC
TRBV5-1	TRBJ2-7	TRBD1	NA	CASSSTGGSSYEQYF	TGCGCCAGCAGCTCTACAGGGGGAAGCTCCTACGAGCAGTACTTC
TRBV5-4	TRBJ2-7	NA	few	CASSLRTGVGEQYF	TGTGCCAGCAGCTTGAGAACGGGGGTGGGCGAGCAGTACTTC
TRBV6-5	TRBJ1-2	TRBD1	NA	CASSPDRGYGYTF	TGTGCCAGCAGTCCCGACAGGGGCTATGGCTACACCTTC
TRBV5-6	TRBJ2-3	NA	NA	CASSRIQPDTQYF	TGTGCCAGCAGCCGAATACAACCAGATACGCAGTATTTT
TRBV10-3	TRBJ2-2	NA	NA	CAISGADTGELFF	TGTGCCATCAGTGGGGCCGACACCGGGGAGCTGTTTTTT
TRBV7-3	TRBJ1-1	NA	few	CASSPQGNTEAFF	TGTGCCAGCAGCCCACAGGGGAACACTGAAGCTTTCTTT
TRBV2	TRBJ1-2	NA	NA	CASRGRGHGYTF	TGTGCCAGCAGGGGGCGGGGACATGGCTACACCTTC
TRBV2	TRBJ2-2	NA	NA	CASTQGITGELFF	TGTGCCAGCACCCAGGGAATCACCGGGGAGCTGTTTTTT